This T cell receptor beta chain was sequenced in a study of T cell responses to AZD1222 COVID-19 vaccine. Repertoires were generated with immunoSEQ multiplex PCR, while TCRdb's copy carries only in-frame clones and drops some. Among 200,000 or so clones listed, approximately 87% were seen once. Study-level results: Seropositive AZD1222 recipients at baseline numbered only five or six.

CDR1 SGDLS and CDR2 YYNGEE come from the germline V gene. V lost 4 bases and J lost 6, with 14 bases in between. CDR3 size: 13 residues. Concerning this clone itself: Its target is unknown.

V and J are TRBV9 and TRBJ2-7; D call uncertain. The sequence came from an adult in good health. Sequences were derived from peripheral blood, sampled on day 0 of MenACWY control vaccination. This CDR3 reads CASSSSTSREQYF. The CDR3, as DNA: TGTGCCAGCAGCTCGTCGACGTCCCGCGAGCAGTACTTC.